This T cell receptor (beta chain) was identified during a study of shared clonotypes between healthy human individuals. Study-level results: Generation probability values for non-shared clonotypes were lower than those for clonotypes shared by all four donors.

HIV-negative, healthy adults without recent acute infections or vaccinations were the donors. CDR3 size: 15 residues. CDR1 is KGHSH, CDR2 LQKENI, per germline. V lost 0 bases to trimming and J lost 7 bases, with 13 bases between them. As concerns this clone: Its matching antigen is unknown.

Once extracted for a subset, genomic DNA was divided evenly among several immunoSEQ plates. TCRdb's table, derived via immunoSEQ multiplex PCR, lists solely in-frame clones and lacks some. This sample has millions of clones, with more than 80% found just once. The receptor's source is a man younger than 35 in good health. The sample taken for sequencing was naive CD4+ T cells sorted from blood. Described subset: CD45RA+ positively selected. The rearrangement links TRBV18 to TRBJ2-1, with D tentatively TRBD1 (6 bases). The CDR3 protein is CASSPPGQGWNEQFF. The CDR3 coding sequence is TGTGCCAGCTCACCACCGGGTCAGGGGTGGAATGAGCAGTTCTTC.